The rows below give T cell receptor beta chains drawn from one sample of a study of response to subunit inactivated influenza vaccine. TCRdb itself ran the RT-PCR reads through MiXCR, one entry per CDR3 protein. The table shows roughly 700,000 distinct CDR3 sequences, with roughly 14% occurring only once. This sample comprised PBMCs from blood, obtained 14 to 15 days before vaccination. The origin of the receptors is a man aged 50 or older who received an inactivated influenza vaccine. Both conserved end residues are part of each CDR3. A D gene is named only where the DNA matches it firmly. The size of a clone is reported for some rows only, either as once, few or many, or as a class for expanded clones.

D: -
size: few
J: TRBJ2-2
V: TRBV2
CDR3: CASSEVDTGELFF
DNA: TGTGCCAGCAGTGAAGTTGACACCGGGGAGCTGTTTTTT

D: -
size: -
J: TRBJ2-3
V: TRBV7-6
CDR3: CASSLPKAGHSTDTQYF
DNA: TGTGCCAGCAGCCTTCCTAAGGCGGGCCATAGCACAGATACGCAGTATTTT

D: -
size: -
J: TRBJ2-2
V: TRBV5-1
CDR3: CASRLERTGELFF
DNA: TGCGCCAGCAGACTAGAACGCACCGGGGAGCTGTTTTTT

D: TRBD1
size: few
J: TRBJ1-2
V: TRBV5-1
CDR3: CASSAGQAANYGYTF
DNA: TGCGCCAGCAGCGCTGGACAGGCGGCTAACTATGGCTACACCTTC

D: -
size: -
J: TRBJ2-2
V: TRBV30
CDR3: CAWSHYGGELFF
DNA: TGTGCCTGGAGTCATTATGGCGGGGAGCTGTTTTTT

D: TRBD1
size: few
J: TRBJ2-1
V: TRBV12-3/TRBV12-4
CDR3: CASSFYRGAYNEQFF
DNA: TGTGCCAGCAGTTTTTACAGGGGGGCCTACAATGAGCAGTTCTTC

D: TRBD1
size: -
J: TRBJ2-3
V: TRBV23-1
CDR3: CASSREQGPDTQYF
DNA: TGCGCCAGCAGCCGCGAACAGGGGCCAGATACGCAGTATTTT

D: -
size: -
J: TRBJ2-1
V: TRBV12-3/TRBV12-4
CDR3: CASSLVTTGSEQFF
DNA: TGTGCCAGCAGTTTAGTGACGACAGGATCTGAGCAGTTCTTC

D: TRBD1
size: -
J: TRBJ2-1
V: TRBV28
CDR3: CTSSLWGQSNEQFF
DNA: TGTACCAGCAGTTTATGGGGACAGTCAAATGAGCAGTTCTTC

D: TRBD2
size: few
J: TRBJ2-7
V: TRBV7-2
CDR3: CASSSMKREGSYEQYF
DNA: TGTGCCAGCAGCTCAATGAAGCGGGAGGGATCCTACGAGCAGTACTTC

D: -
size: -
J: TRBJ2-1
V: TRBV20-1
CDR3: CSARRPRSSYNEQFF
DNA: TGCAGTGCTAGAAGGCCAAGGAGCTCCTACAATGAGCAGTTCTTC

D: -
size: many
J: TRBJ2-4
V: TRBV6-2/TRBV6-3
CDR3: CASVDPPHIQYF
DNA: TGTGCCAGCGTTGACCCACCCCACATTCAGTACTTC

D: TRBD2
size: -
J: TRBJ2-1
V: TRBV5-1
CDR3: CASSASGRANEQFF
DNA: TGCGCCAGCAGCGCTAGCGGGAGGGCCAATGAGCAGTTCTTC

D: TRBD1
size: -
J: TRBJ1-2
V: TRBV20-1
CDR3: CSAPRPGQGFGGYTF
DNA: TGCAGTGCTCCACGTCCGGGACAGGGTTTTGGCGGCTACACCTTC

D: TRBD1
size: few
J: TRBJ1-5
V: TRBV18
CDR3: CASSLAQGAYQPQHF
DNA: TGTGCCAGCTCACTAGCTCAGGGGGCGTATCAGCCCCAGCATTTT

D: -
size: few
J: TRBJ1-2
V: TRBV7-2
CDR3: CASRFTDVYGYTF
DNA: TGTGCCAGCAGGTTTACTGACGTCTATGGCTACACCTTC

D: TRBD2
size: -
J: TRBJ2-1
V: TRBV12-3/TRBV12-4
CDR3: CASRYTSGSDNEQFF
DNA: TGTGCCAGCAGGTATACTAGCGGGAGTGACAATGAGCAGTTCTTC

D: TRBD1
size: few
J: TRBJ2-2
V: TRBV5-1
CDR3: CASRNRGETGELFF
DNA: TGCGCCAGCAGGAACAGGGGAGAAACCGGGGAGCTGTTTTTT

D: -
size: many
J: TRBJ2-2
V: TRBV6-5
CDR3: CASSYGLSTGELFF
DNA: TGTGCCAGCAGTTACGGACTGTCCACCGGGGAGCTGTTTTTT

D: -
size: -
J: TRBJ1-1
V: TRBV28
CDR3: CASSTRGAKDTEAFF
DNA: TGTGCCAGCAGTACCCGCGGGGCAAAGGACACTGAAGCTTTCTTT

D: TRBD2
size: few
J: TRBJ2-1
V: TRBV7-2
CDR3: CASSKIAGGAYNEQFF
DNA: TGTGCCAGCAGTAAAATAGCGGGGGGGGCCTACAATGAGCAGTTCTTC

D: -
size: many
J: TRBJ2-7
V: TRBV12-3/TRBV12-4
CDR3: CASSPGSPSYEQYF
DNA: TGTGCCAGCAGTCCCGGGAGTCCCTCCTACGAGCAGTACTTC

D: -
size: -
J: TRBJ2-2
V: TRBV20-1
CDR3: CSARDWDGGNTGELFF
DNA: TGCAGTGCTAGAGATTGGGACGGGGGGAACACCGGGGAGCTGTTTTTT

D: -
size: -
J: TRBJ1-1
V: TRBV11-1
CDR3: CASSPNGRGQLENTEAFF
DNA: TGTGCCAGCAGCCCGAATGGGAGGGGCCAACTAGAAAACACTGAAGCTTTCTTT

D: -
size: -
J: TRBJ2-7
V: TRBV11-2
CDR3: CASSLDQTYEQYF
DNA: TGTGCCAGCAGCTTAGATCAGACCTACGAGCAGTACTTC

D: TRBD2
size: few
J: TRBJ2-1
V: TRBV20-1
CDR3: CSARDLLAVGNEQFF
DNA: TGCAGTGCTAGAGACCTTCTAGCGGTGGGAAATGAGCAGTTCTTC

D: TRBD1
size: -
J: TRBJ2-5
V: TRBV29-1
CDR3: CSVEDMAGGGETQYF
DNA: TGCAGCGTTGAAGATATGGCAGGGGGCGGTGAGACCCAGTACTTC

D: TRBD2
size: -
J: TRBJ2-7
V: TRBV6-1
CDR3: CASRPSPGLAGGTYEQYF
DNA: TGTGCCAGCAGACCCTCCCCTGGACTAGCGGGAGGGACCTACGAGCAGTACTTC

D: TRBD1
size: few
J: TRBJ2-7
V: TRBV29-1
CDR3: CSVAGGGPLLGYEQYF
DNA: TGCAGCGTGGCAGGGGGCGGCCCCCTTTTAGGCTACGAGCAGTACTTC

D: -
size: few
J: TRBJ2-7
V: TRBV20-1
CDR3: CSAEVIREQYF
DNA: TGCAGTGCGGAGGTTATACGCGAGCAGTACTTC

D: TRBD2
size: -
J: TRBJ2-1
V: TRBV7-2
CDR3: CASSKASGGGNEQFF
DNA: TGTGCCAGCAGCAAGGCCAGCGGGGGTGGGAATGAGCAGTTCTTC

D: -
size: -
J: TRBJ2-2
V: TRBV24-1
CDR3: CATSDSRGSVAGELFF
DNA: TGTGCCACCAGTGATTCCCGTGGGAGTGTGGCCGGGGAGCTGTTTTTT

D: -
size: -
J: TRBJ1-1
V: TRBV5-1
CDR3: CASSLGEVGEAFF
DNA: TGCGCCAGCAGCTTGGGAGAAGTAGGTGAAGCTTTCTTT

D: -
size: few
J: TRBJ2-3
V: TRBV7-9
CDR3: CASISLGETQYF
DNA: TGTGCCAGCATCTCCCTAGGGGAGACGCAGTATTTT

D: TRBD1
size: many
J: TRBJ2-7
V: TRBV15
CDR3: CATSRETGVSYEQYF
DNA: TGTGCCACCAGCAGAGAAACAGGGGTGTCCTACGAGCAGTACTTC

D: -
size: few
J: TRBJ1-4
V: TRBV7-8
CDR3: CASSLRGSEKLFF
DNA: TGTGCCAGCAGCTTAAGAGGGAGTGAAAAACTGTTTTTT

D: TRBD2
size: many
J: TRBJ2-1
V: TRBV12-3/TRBV12-4
CDR3: CASILAGVHNEQFF
DNA: TGTGCCAGTATTCTAGCGGGAGTACACAATGAGCAGTTCTTC

D: -
size: -
J: TRBJ1-5
V: TRBV20-1
CDR3: CSARTRGNQPQHF
DNA: TGCAGTGCTAGGACTAGGGGGAATCAGCCCCAGCATTTT

D: TRBD1
size: few
J: TRBJ2-7
V: TRBV7-9
CDR3: CASSRGTGALEQYF
DNA: TGTGCCAGCAGTCGGGGGACAGGGGCCCTAGAGCAGTACTTC

D: TRBD1
size: many
J: TRBJ1-1
V: TRBV29-1
CDR3: CSAADRGGTEAFF
DNA: TGCAGCGCAGCGGACAGGGGCGGAACTGAAGCTTTCTTT

D: -
size: -
J: TRBJ1-4
V: TRBV4-1
CDR3: CASRQIAGGEKLFF
DNA: TGCGCCAGCAGGCAGATTGCCGGGGGGGAAAAACTGTTTTTT

D: TRBD2
size: few
J: TRBJ2-1
V: TRBV19
CDR3: CASRPRGGGPSNEQFF
DNA: TGTGCCAGTAGGCCCCGGGGGGGAGGGCCTTCCAATGAGCAGTTCTTC

D: -
size: few
J: TRBJ1-1
V: TRBV21-1
CDR3: CASRGGEGGKNTEAFF
DNA: TGTGCCAGCAGAGGAGGGGAAGGGGGAAAGAACACTGAAGCTTTCTTT

D: TRBD2
size: -
J: TRBJ2-1
V: TRBV12-3/TRBV12-4
CDR3: CASCSGTRLAGGFPNEQFF
DNA: TGTGCCAGCTGCTCCGGGACCCGACTAGCGGGAGGCTTCCCTAATGAGCAGTTCTTC

D: TRBD1
size: few
J: TRBJ2-1
V: TRBV5-6
CDR3: CASSLGGQHYNEQFF
DNA: TGTGCCAGCAGCCTTGGGGGACAGCACTACAATGAGCAGTTCTTC

D: TRBD2
size: few
J: TRBJ2-3
V: TRBV29-1
CDR3: CSGTSGGFTDTQYF
DNA: TGCAGCGGGACTAGCGGGGGCTTCACAGATACGCAGTATTTT

D: -
size: few
J: TRBJ2-3
V: TRBV27
CDR3: CASSLLGRLLSPTDTQYF
DNA: TGTGCCAGCAGTTTATTAGGCAGGCTTCTCTCCCCCACAGATACGCAGTATTTT

D: TRBD2
size: -
J: TRBJ2-3
V: TRBV27
CDR3: CASSEPPLAGGLVDTQYF
DNA: TGTGCCAGCAGCGAACCCCCCCTAGCGGGGGGGCTTGTAGATACGCAGTATTTT

D: TRBD1
size: -
J: TRBJ2-7
V: TRBV9
CDR3: CASSMTGMGYEQYF
DNA: TGTGCCAGCAGCATGACAGGGATGGGCTACGAGCAGTACTTC

D: -
size: -
J: TRBJ2-7
V: TRBV18
CDR3: CASSPRETGYEQYF
DNA: TGTGCCAGCTCACCAAGGGAGACCGGCTACGAGCAGTACTTC

D: -
size: -
J: TRBJ2-7
V: TRBV4-3
CDR3: CASSQGRDGTYEQYF
DNA: TGCGCCAGCAGCCAGGGCCGGGACGGAACCTACGAGCAGTACTTC